This T cell receptor (beta chain) emerged from a study of blood T cell repertoires in COVID-19. Across the whole study: Both acute and convalescent COVID-19 samples were obtained from the United States, Italy and Spain.

How the authors handled the data: Amplification of reference gene primers was used by the study to estimate nucleated cell counts. Profiling relied on immunoSEQ multiplex PCR, and the TCRdb table lists in-frame clones only, not all of them. V and J calls and clone size are as listed in that table; D and trimming were resolved from the DNA. There are just over 25,000 clones in the sample; 85% to 90% occur only once, and less than 8.5% lies in the top ten. CDR1 MNHEY and CDR2 SVGEGT come from the germline V gene. This CDR3 is built from 19 residues. With 6 bases clipped from V and 7 bases from J, the junction kept 25 bases outside the gene matches.

The gene calls are TRBV6-2 or TRBV6-3 and TRBJ2-7; 9 bases match TRBD2. Sequenced sample: peripheral blood. The sequence was obtained from a human donor in a cohort sampled during active COVID-19. CDR3 in amino acids: CASSPSGATFRGQRREQYF. The CDR3 region has the DNA TGTGCCAGCAGCCCTAGCGGGGCAACTTTCCGGGGGCAGCGGAGAGAGCAGTACTTC.